This T cell receptor (beta chain) was profiled in a study of Ad26.COV2.S vaccination and SARS-CoV-2 variants. The data were produced by immunoSEQ multiplex PCR, yet TCRdb's version contains in-frame clones alone and is incomplete. The sample holds roughly 350,000 clones, around 88% seen once. Treatment given: some 20 received Ad26.COV2.S at low or high dose, single or two shots; about 5 received placebo; per-sample allocation not given. Vaccine and placebo recipients were sampled on day 63 after the first injection. Aged 18-55 years, donor was enrolled in Boston at some point between 2019 and 2021. Sequencing was performed on peripheral blood, taken in a trial of Ad26.COV2.S vaccine versus placebo. This sequence originates from a person aged 18 to 65 who received the Ad26.COV2.S COVID-19 vaccine or a placebo.

The CDR3 protein is CASTKAPSPYNEQFF. The CDR3 DNA reads TGTGCCAGCACCAAGGCACCCTCGCCCTACAATGAGCAGTTCTTC. The chain carries TRBV7-3 and TRBJ2-1; no clear D. The V and J ends lost 7 bases and 2 bases respectively, with 15 bases between them. CDR3 size: 15 residues. Per the germline V gene, CDR1 is SGHTA and CDR2 is FQGTGA.